This TCR beta chain is from a study of cytomegalovirus exposure and HLA in healthy donors. Whole-study findings and limits: Excluded were some V segments that proved indistinguishable, including TRBV6-2 and TRBV6-3.

Both 60 Vbeta primers and 13 Jbeta primers went into the PCR. Clones were sequenced by immunoSEQ multiplex PCR, and TCRdb holds only the in-frame ones, with some missing. The repertoire has 110,000 to 150,000 clones, roughly 76% of them found once; the top ten carry less than 1.5%. The CDR3 runs 13 residues. Trimming removed 6 bases from V and 5 bases from J, with 13 bases in between. CDR1 MDHEN and CDR2 SYDVKM come from the germline V gene. On this clone: Its target is unknown.

The rearrangement links TRBV28 to TRBJ2-5; no clear D. The TCR was taken from a female donor in good health and CMV-seronegative. Sequenced input: PBMCs. In DNA, the CDR3 is TGTGCCAGCAGCTGGCTGGTCCCGGAGACCCAGTACTTC. Protein sequence: CASSWLVPETQYF.